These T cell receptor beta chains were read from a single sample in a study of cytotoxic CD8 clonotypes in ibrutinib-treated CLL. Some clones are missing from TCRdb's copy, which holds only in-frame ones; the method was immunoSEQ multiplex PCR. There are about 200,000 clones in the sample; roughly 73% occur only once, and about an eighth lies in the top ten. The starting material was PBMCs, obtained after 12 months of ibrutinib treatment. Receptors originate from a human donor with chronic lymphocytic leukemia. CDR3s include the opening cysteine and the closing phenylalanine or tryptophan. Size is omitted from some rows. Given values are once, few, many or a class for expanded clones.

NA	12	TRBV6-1	CASNRYTDTQYF
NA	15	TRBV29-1	CSVEIRPFGSDGYTF
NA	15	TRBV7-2	CASSRQGASNQPQHF
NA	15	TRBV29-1	CSVRTTGGDGNTIYF
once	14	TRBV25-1	CASSELAVSYGYTF
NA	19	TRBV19	CASSIASTSAQISYNEQFF
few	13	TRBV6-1	CASMAISGNTIYF
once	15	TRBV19	CASSIRRGTVDTQYF
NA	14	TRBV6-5	CASSYLSDLYGYTF
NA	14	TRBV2	CASSAGTVGGPQHF
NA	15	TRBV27	CASRMGLAGTHEQFF
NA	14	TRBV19	CASSTDVTTGYTFF
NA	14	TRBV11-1	CASSMLGQAYGYTF
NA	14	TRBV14	CASSPSGQGAEQYF
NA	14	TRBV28	CASSFSDRTYEQYF
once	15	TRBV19	CASSIGGSGQETQYF
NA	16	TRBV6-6	CASSPQQGAGANVLTF
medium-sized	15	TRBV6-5	CASSPRTGGWDEQYF
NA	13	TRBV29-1	CSVQGRMNTEAFF
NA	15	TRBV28	CASSFSKGLAGEQYF
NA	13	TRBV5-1	CASSLEFGNTIYF
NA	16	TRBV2	CASSEAPAGGTDTQYF
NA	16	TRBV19	CASSLGQATTNTEAFF
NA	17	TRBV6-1	CASSAQKGSANTGELFF
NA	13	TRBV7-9	CASSFGFNYGYTF
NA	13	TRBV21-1	CASSKGRVWTQYF
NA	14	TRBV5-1	CASSSEGVRDTQYF
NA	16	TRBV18	CASSELVNSGSYEQYF
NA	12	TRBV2	CASSGSNTEAFF
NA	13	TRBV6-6	CASSTNLRTEAFF
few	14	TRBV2	CASRGSGPRYEQYF
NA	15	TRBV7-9	CASSPEWREANEQYF
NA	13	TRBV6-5	CASQWDLNSPLHF
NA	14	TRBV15	CATSREVVGNEQFF
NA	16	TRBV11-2	CASSLDQVRIGYGYTF
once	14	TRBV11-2	CASSGTAGTDTQYF
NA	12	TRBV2	CASRGRSYEQYF
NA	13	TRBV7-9	CASEWGQGNGYTF
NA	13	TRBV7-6	CASSLALTGELFF
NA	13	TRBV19	CATDSGTPAGYTF